This T cell receptor beta chain appears in the sequencing data of a study of blood T cell repertoires in COVID-19. In the authors' workflow: For nucleated cells, counts were estimated from reference gene primer amplification. Clones were read by immunoSEQ multiplex PCR, and TCRdb kept only the in-frame ones, dropping some. V and J calls and clone size come straight from that table; D and trimming were deduced from the DNA. The sample lists hundreds of thousands of clones, 86% occurring once. Trimming left V 0 bases short and J 8 bases short, with 13 bases between. From germline, CDR1 is MGHRA and CDR2 YSYEKL. This CDR3 has 14 amino acids.

The V and J genes are TRBV4-1 and TRBJ1-2; D is unclear. The receptor was isolated from a woman in her thirties or forties with acute COVID-19. Sequencing used PBMCs or T cells enriched from blood (not recorded which). This chain's CDR3 is CASSQDHNSGGYTF. CDR3 bases: TGCGCCAGCAGCCAAGACCATAACTCGGGGGGCTACACCTTC.